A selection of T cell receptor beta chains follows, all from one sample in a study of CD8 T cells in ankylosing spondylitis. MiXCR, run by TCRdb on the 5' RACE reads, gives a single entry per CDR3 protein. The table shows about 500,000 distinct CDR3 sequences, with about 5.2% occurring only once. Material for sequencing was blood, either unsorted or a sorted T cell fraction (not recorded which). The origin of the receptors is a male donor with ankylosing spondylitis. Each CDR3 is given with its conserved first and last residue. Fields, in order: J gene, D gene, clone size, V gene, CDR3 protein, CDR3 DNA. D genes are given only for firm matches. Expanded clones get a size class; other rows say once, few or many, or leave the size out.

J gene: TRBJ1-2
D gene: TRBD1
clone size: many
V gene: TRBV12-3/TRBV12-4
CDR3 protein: CASSPGQLYGYTF
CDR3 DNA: TGTGCCAGCAGTCCGGGACAGTTGTATGGCTACACCTTC

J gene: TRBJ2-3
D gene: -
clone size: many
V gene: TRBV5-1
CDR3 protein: CASSFSGDTDTQYF
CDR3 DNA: TGCGCCAGCAGCTTCAGCGGAGACACAGATACGCAGTATTTT

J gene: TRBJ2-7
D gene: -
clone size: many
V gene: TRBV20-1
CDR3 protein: CSAVIGRPAYEQYF
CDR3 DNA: TGCAGTGCCGTTATTGGTCGCCCCGCCTACGAGCAGTACTTC

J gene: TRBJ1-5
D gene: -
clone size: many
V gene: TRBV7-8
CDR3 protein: CASSSDSYQPQHF
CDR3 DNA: TGTGCCAGCAGCTCTGACAGTTATCAGCCCCAGCATTTT

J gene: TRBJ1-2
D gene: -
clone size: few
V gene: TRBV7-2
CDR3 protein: CASSAGGSYGYTF
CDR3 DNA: TGTGCCAGCAGCGCCGGGGGGAGTTATGGCTACACCTTC

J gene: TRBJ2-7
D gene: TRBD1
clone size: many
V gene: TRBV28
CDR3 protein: CASSLGTGSHTYEQYF
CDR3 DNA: TGTGCCAGCAGTTTAGGGACAGGCAGTCATACCTACGAGCAGTACTTC

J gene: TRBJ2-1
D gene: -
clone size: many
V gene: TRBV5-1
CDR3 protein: CASSPSHWTYNEQFF
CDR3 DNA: TGCGCCAGCAGCCCCAGTCATTGGACCTACAATGAGCAGTTCTTC

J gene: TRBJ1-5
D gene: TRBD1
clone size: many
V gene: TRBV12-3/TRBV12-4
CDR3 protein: CASSPGGLGNQPQHF
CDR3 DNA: TGTGCCAGCAGTCCAGGGGGCCTCGGCAATCAGCCCCAGCATTTT

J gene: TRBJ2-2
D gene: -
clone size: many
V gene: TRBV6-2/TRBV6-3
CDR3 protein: CASRRPGELFF
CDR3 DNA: TGTGCCAGCAGGAGGCCCGGGGAGCTGTTTTTT

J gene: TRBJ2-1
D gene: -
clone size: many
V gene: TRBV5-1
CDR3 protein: CASSLVLTSSYNEQFF
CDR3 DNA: TGCGCCAGCAGCTTGGTACTCACCTCCTCCTACAATGAGCAGTTCTTC

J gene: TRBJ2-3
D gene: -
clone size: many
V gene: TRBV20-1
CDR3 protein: CSARVVGTDTQYF
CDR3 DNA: TGCAGTGCTCGAGTGGTGGGGACAGATACGCAGTATTTT

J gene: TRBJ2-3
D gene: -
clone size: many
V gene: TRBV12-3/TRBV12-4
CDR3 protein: CASSLGSTQYF
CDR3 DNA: TGTGCCAGCAGTTTAGGAAGTACGCAGTATTTT

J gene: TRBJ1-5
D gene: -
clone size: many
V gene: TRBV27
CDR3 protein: CASSLGGFTYQPQHF
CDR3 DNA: TGTGCCAGCAGTTTAGGGGGGTTTACGTATCAGCCCCAGCATTTT

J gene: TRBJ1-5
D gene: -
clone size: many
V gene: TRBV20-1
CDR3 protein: CSSSGGGQPQHF
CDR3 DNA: TGCAGCTCGTCCGGGGGTGGTCAGCCCCAGCATTTT

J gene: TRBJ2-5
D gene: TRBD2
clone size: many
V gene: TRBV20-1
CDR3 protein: CSARVAGTLWETQYF
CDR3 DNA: TGCAGTGCTAGAGTAGCGGGGACTCTTTGGGAGACCCAGTACTTC

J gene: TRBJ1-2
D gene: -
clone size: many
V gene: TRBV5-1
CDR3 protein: CASRRTADTYGYTF
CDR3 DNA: TGCGCCAGCAGGCGGACAGCTGACACCTATGGCTACACCTTC

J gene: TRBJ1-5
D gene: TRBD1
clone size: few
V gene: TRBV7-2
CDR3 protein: CASSTRTGSNQPQHF
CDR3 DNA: TGTGCCAGCAGCACCCGGACAGGTAGCAATCAGCCCCAGCATTTT

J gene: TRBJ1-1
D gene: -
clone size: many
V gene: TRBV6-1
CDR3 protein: CASSESPGRRNTEAFF
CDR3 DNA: TGTGCCAGCAGTGAAAGCCCCGGACGCAGGAACACTGAAGCTTTCTTT

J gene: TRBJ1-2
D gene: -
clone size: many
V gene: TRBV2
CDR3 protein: CASSDGRPLYGYTF
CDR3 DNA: TGTGCCAGCAGTGATGGGAGGCCCCTTTATGGCTACACCTTC

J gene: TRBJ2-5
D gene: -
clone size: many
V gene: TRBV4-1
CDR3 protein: CASSHRRGQPSETQYF
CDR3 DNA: TGCGCCAGCAGCCACCGGAGGGGACAGCCCTCCGAGACCCAGTACTTC

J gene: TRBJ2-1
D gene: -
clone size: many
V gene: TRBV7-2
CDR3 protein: CASSKNRERGNEQFF
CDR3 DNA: TGTGCCAGCAGCAAAAACCGGGAGAGGGGTAATGAGCAGTTCTTC

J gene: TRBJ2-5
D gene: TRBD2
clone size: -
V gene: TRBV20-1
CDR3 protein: CSALGVAGRQETQYF
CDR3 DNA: TGCAGTGCTCTTGGGGTAGCGGGTAGACAAGAGACCCAGTACTTC

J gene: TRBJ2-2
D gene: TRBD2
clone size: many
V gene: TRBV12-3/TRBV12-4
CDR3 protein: CASSFSGGARTGELFF
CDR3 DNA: TGTGCCAGCAGTTTTAGCGGGGGGGCACGCACCGGGGAGCTGTTTTTT

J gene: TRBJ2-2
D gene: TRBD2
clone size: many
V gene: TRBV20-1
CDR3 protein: CSARSSGKVTGELFF
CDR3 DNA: TGCAGTGCTAGGTCTAGCGGGAAGGTCACCGGGGAGCTGTTTTTT

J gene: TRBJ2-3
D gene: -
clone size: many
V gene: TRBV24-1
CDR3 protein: CATSDFGDGDTQYF
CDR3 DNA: TGTGCCACCAGTGATTTCGGGGATGGAGATACGCAGTATTTT

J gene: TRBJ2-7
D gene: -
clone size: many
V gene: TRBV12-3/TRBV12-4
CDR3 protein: CASSHPGTFYEQYF
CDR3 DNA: TGTGCCAGCAGTCACCCCGGGACTTTCTACGAGCAGTACTTC

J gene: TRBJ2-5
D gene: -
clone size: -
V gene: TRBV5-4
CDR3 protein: CASRAGMMGETQYF
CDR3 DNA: TGTGCCAGCAGGGCAGGGATGATGGGAGAGACCCAGTACTTC

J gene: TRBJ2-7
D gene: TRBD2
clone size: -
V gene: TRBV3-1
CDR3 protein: CASSHHSGRASPEQYF
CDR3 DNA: TGTGCCAGCAGCCACCATAGCGGGAGGGCCTCTCCCGAGCAGTACTTC